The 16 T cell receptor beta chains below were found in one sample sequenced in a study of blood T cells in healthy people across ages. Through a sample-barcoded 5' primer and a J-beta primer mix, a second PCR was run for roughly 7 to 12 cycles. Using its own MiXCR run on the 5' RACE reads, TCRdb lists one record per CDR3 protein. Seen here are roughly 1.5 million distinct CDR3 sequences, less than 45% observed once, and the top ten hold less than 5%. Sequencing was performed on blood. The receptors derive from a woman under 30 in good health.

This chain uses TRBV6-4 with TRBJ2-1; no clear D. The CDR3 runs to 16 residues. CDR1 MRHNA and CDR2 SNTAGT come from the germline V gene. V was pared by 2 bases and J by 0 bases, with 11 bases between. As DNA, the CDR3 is TGTGCCAGCAGTGACGCGCCGACCGGCTCCTACAATGAGCAGTTCTTC. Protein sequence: CASSDAPTGSYNEQFF.

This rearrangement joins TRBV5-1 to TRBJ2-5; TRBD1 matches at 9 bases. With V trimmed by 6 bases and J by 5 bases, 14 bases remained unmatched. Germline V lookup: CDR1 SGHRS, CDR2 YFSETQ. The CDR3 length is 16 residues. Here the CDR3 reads CASTWRGQGSLETQYF. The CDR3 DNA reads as TGCGCCAGCACTTGGAGGGGACAGGGAAGTTTGGAGACCCAGTACTTC.

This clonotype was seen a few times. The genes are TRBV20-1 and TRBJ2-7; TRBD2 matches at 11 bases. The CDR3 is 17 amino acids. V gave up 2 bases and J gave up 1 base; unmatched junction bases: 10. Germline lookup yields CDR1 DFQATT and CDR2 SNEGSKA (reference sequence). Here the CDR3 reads CSARPPSGRLFSYEQYF. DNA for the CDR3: TGCAGTGCTAGACCCCCTAGCGGGAGGCTCTTTTCCTACGAGCAGTACTTC.

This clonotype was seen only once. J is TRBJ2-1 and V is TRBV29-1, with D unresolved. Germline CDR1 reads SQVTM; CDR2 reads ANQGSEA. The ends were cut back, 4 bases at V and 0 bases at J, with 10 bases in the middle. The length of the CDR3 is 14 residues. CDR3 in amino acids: CSVAMGLSYNEQFF. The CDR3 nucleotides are TGCAGCGTTGCCATGGGTCTCTCCTACAATGAGCAGTTCTTC.

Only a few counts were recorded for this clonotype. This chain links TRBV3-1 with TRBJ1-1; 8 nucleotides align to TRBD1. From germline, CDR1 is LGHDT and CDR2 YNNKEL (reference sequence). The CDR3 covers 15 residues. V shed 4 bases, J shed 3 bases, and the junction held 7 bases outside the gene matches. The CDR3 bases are TGTGCCAGCAGCCGATTAACAGGGGGGGACACTGAAGCTTTCTTT. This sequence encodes CASSRLTGGDTEAFF.

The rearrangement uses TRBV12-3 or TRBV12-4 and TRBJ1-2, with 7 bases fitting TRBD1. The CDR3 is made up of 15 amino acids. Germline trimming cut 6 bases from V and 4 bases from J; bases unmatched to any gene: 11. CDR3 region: CASSPYGQGVYGYTF. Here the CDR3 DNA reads TGTGCCAGCAGCCCTTACGGGCAGGGGGTCTATGGCTACACCTTC.

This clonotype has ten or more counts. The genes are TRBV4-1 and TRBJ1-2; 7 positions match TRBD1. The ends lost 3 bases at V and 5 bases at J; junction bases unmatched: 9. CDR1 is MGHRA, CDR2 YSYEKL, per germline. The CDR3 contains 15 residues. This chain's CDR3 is CASSQPQGVLYGYTF. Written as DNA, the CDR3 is TGCGCCAGCAGCCAGCCGCAGGGGGTATTGTATGGCTACACCTTC.

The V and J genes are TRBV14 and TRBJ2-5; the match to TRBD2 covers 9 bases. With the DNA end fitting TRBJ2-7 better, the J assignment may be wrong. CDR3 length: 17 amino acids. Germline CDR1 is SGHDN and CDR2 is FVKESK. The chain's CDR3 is CASSQGGTSLLVYEQYF. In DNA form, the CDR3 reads TGTGCCAGCAGCCAAGGGGGGACTAGCCTGCTGGTCTACGAGCAGTACTTC.

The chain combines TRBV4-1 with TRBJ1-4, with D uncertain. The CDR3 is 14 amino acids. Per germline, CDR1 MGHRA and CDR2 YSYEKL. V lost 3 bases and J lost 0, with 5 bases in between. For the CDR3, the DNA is TGCGCCAGCAGCCAGATTGCAACTAATGAAAAACTGTTTTTT. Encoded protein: CASSQIATNEKLFF.

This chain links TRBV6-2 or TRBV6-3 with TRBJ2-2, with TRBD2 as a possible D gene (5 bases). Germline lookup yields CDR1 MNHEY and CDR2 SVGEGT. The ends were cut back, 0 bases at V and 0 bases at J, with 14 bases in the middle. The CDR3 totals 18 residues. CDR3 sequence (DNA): TGTGCCAGCAGTTACTCCAGAAGTAAGCGGCCGAACACCGGGGAGCTGTTTTTT. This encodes CASSYSRSKRPNTGELFF.

The chain's CDR3 is CSVRGTSGDQETQYF. Here the CDR3 DNA reads TGCAGCGTCCGCGGGACTAGCGGGGACCAAGAGACCCAGTACTTC. The V call is TRBV29-1, the J call TRBJ2-5; 13 bases line up with TRBD2. This CDR3 spans 15 amino acids. Germline CDR1 is SQVTM and CDR2 is ANQGSEA. V trimming: 6 bases; J trimming: 0 bases; junction bases outside the gene matches: 4.

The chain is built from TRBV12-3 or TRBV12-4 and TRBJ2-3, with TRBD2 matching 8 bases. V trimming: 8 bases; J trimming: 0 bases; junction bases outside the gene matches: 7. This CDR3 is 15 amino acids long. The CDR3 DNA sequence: TGTGCCAGCCGAATAGCGGGAACGAGCACAGATACGCAGTATTTT. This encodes CASRIAGTSTDTQYF.

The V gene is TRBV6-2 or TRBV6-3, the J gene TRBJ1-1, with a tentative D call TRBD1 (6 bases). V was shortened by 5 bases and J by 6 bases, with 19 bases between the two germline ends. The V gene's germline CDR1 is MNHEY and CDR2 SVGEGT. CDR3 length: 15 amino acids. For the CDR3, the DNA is TGTGCCAGCAGTCCCGGGGGCAGGGAGGGCGCTGAAGCTTTCTTT. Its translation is CASSPGGREGAEAFF.

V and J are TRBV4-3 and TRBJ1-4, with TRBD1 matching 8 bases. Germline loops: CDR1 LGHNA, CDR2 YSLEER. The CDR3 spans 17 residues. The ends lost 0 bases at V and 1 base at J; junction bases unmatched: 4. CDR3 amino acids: CASSQDVRGLTNEKLFF. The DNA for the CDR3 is TGCGCCAGCAGCCAAGACGTCAGGGGGCTAACTAATGAAAAACTGTTTTTT.

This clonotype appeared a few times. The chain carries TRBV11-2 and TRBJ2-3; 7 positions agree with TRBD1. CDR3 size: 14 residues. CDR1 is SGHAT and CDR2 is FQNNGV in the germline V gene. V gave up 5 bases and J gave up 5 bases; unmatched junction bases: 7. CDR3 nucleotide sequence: TGTGCCAGCAGCGCCGACAGGGTACGAGATACGCAGTATTTT. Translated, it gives CASSADRVRDTQYF.

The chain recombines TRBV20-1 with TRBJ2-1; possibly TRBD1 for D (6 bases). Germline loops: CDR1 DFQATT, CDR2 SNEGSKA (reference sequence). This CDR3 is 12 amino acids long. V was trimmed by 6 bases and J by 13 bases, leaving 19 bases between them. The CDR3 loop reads CSAQGNQETQFF. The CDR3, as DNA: TGCAGTGCCCAGGGGAACCAAGAGACCCAGTTCTTC.